The 12 T cell receptor beta chains given below trace back to one sample, sequenced in a study of graft-versus-host responses after intestinal transplantation. TCRdb's table, derived via immunoSEQ multiplex PCR, lists solely in-frame clones and lacks some. The repertoire has around 87,000 clones, roughly 90% of them found once; the top ten carry around 0.38%. No cognate antigen is known for these TCRs. This specimen consisted of unstimulated CD8+ T cells sorted from spleen or lymph node cells, obtained before transplant. The receptors here all came from a human donor who was the organ donor for an intestinal transplant.

This sequence joins TRBV5-1 and TRBJ2-7; a possible D gene is TRBD2 (5 bases). V was trimmed by 1 base and J by 0 bases, leaving 5 bases between them. The CDR3 consists of 13 residues. The germline V gene has CDR1 SGHRS and CDR2 YFSETQ. The CDR3 here is CASSLTSSYEQYF. CDR3 coding DNA: TGCGCCAGCAGCTTGACTAGCTCCTACGAGCAGTACTTC.

The chain recombines TRBV5-4 with TRBJ2-7; 7 bases align to TRBD2. The CDR3 contains 13 residues. Germline V gene sequence: CDR1 SGHNT, CDR2 YYREEE (reference sequence). The trim removed 0 bases at V and 5 bases at J, leaving 2 bases unmatched. The CDR3 nucleotides read TGTGCCAGCAGCTTGGACGCGGGGGACGAGCAGTACTTC. This translates into CASSLDAGDEQYF.

The gene calls are TRBV6-5 and TRBJ2-1, with a tentative D call TRBD2 (6 bases). The length of the CDR3 is 14 residues. In germline, CDR1 is MNHEY, CDR2 SVGAGI. Trimming pared 4 bases from V and 4 bases from J, leaving 11 bases between. The CDR3: CASSSRGLYNEQFF. The CDR3 nucleotides read TGTGCCAGCAGTTCCAGAGGACTATACAATGAGCAGTTCTTC.

V and J are TRBV30 and TRBJ2-2; 9 bases line up with TRBD2. This CDR3 region has 13 residues. J was trimmed by 3 bases and V by 5 bases; bases with no gene match: 1. The V gene's germline CDR1 is GTSNPN and CDR2 SVGIG (reference sequence). The CDR3 DNA follows: TGTGCCTGGGGACTAGCGTACACCGGGGAGCTGTTTTTT. It codes for CAWGLAYTGELFF.

V and J are TRBV7-9 and TRBJ2-3; 7 bases fit TRBD1. V trimming: 3 bases; J trimming: 4 bases; junction bases outside the gene matches: 4. Looked up from germline, CDR1 is SEHNR and CDR2 is FQNEAQ (reference sequence). The CDR3 runs 14 residues. The CDR3 bases are TGTGCCAGCAGCTTTGGGACAGTAGCAGATACGCAGTATTTT. Translated, it gives CASSFGTVADTQYF.

The chain is built from TRBV4-1 and TRBJ2-7; D uncertain. V was pared by 6 bases and J by 1 base, with 13 bases between. Germline V gene lookup returns CDR1 MGHRA and CDR2 YSYEKL. CDR3 length: 14 residues. CDR3 region: CASSSTTGSYEQYF. Written as DNA, the CDR3 is TGCGCCAGCAGTTCAACTACGGGTTCCTACGAGCAGTACTTC.

The genes are TRBV4-2 and TRBJ1-4; maybe TRBD1 (6 bases). The CDR3 has 16 amino acids. Per the germline V gene, CDR1 is LGHNA and CDR2 is YNFKEQ. Trimming left V 0 bases short and J 7 bases short, with 15 bases between. Here the CDR3 reads CASSQEWGRGGEKLFF. CDR3 sequence (DNA): TGTGCCAGCAGCCAAGAGTGGGGCAGGGGTGGTGAAAAACTGTTTTTT.

V is TRBV12-5 and J is TRBJ1-1, with 8 nucleotides matching TRBD1. This CDR3 is 13 amino acids long. Germline CDR1 reads LGHNT; CDR2 reads FRNRAP. J lost 7 bases, V lost 6 bases, and 7 bases had no gene match. DNA for the CDR3: TGTGCTAGTGGGGAAACAGGGGGTCGTGAAGCTTTCTTT. Protein product: CASGETGGREAFF. Drawing the rest from reference TRBV12-5 and TRBJ1-1, the complete variable domain is DARVTQTPRHKVTEMGQEVTMRCQPILGHNTVFWYRQTMMQGLELLAYFRNRAPLDDSGMPKDRFSAEMPDATLATLKIQPSEPRDSAVYFCASGETGGREAFFGQGTRLTVV.

The gene calls are TRBV28 and TRBJ2-5, with 7 bases that match TRBD2. Germline V gives CDR1 MDHEN, CDR2 SYDVKM. Trimming at V came to 3 bases and at J to 5 bases, leaving 6 bases not matched to a gene. This CDR3 has 14 amino acids. The CDR3 DNA sequence: TGTGCCAGCAGTTTCGTCGGGGGAGGGGAGACCCAGTACTTC. This encodes CASSFVGGGETQYF.

The gene calls are TRBV28 and TRBJ2-6, with D perhaps matching TRBD1 (6 bases). The V gene lost 6 bases and the J gene lost 3 bases, with 9 bases spanning the gap. Germline lookup yields CDR1 MDHEN and CDR2 SYDVKM. The CDR3 runs to 14 residues. The CDR3 DNA is TGTGCCAGCAGAAACAGGGATGGGGCCAACGTCCTGACTTTC. Encoded protein: CASRNRDGANVLTF.

V and J are TRBV19 and TRBJ2-7, with 8 nucleotides matching TRBD1. CDR3 length: 15 residues. V trimming: 3 bases; J trimming: 4 bases; junction bases outside the gene matches: 8. CDR1 LNHDA and CDR2 SQIVND come from the germline V gene (reference sequence). The CDR3 sequence: CASSIGSGGEYEQYF. CDR3 nucleotides: TGTGCCAGTAGTATTGGGTCAGGGGGCGAATACGAGCAGTACTTC.

The J gene is TRBJ2-1, the V gene TRBV7-6, with TRBD2 matching over 8 bases. The V segment lost 5 bases and the J segment 7 bases; nucleotides outside the gene matches: 10. Germline CDR1 is SGHVS and CDR2 is FNYEAQ. The CDR3 has 15 residues. The CDR3 protein is CASSDSGGALNEQFF. The CDR3, as DNA: TGTGCCAGCAGCGACTCCGGGGGGGCCTTAAATGAGCAGTTCTTC.